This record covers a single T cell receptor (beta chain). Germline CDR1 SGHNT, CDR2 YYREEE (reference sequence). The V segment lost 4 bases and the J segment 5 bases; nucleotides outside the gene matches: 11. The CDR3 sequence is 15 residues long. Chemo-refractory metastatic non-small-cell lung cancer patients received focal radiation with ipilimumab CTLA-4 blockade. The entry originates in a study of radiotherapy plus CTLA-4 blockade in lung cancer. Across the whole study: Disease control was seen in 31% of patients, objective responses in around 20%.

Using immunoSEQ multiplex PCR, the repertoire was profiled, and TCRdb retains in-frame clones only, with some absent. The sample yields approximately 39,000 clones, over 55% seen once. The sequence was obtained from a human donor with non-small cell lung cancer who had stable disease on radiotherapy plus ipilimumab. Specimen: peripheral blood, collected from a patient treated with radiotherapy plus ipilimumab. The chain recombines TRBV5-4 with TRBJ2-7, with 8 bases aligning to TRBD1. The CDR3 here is CASSPTRDRLNEQYF. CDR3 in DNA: TGTGCCAGCAGCCCGACCCGGGACAGGCTAAACGAGCAGTACTTC.